Listed below are T cell receptor beta chains from one sample, sequenced in a study of blood T cell repertoires in COVID-19. The data were produced by immunoSEQ multiplex PCR, yet TCRdb's version contains in-frame clones alone and is incomplete. The data show 190,000 or so clones, about 87% seen once. Material for sequencing was PBMCs or T cells enriched from blood (not recorded which). Receptors originate from a man younger than 35 with acute COVID-19. The CDR3 runs from the conserved cysteine through the conserved F or W. The D gene is left open where the match is weak. Clone size, where shown, is once, few, many, or a class for clones that have expanded.

d_call: -; clone_size: once; j_call: TRBJ2-7; v_call: TRBV7-3; cdr3_nt: TGTGCCAGCAGCTTAGGCAGATCCTACGAGCAGTACTTC; cdr3_aa: CASSLGRSYEQYF
d_call: -; clone_size: -; j_call: TRBJ2-7; v_call: TRBV12-3/TRBV12-4; cdr3_nt: TGTGCCAGCAGTTTAGGTCTCTTCGAGCAGTACTTC; cdr3_aa: CASSLGLFEQYF
d_call: -; clone_size: once; j_call: TRBJ2-5; v_call: TRBV21-1; cdr3_nt: TGTGCCAGTTCACTCCCCCCCTTCCAAGAGACCCAGTACTTC; cdr3_aa: CASSLPPFQETQYF
d_call: -; clone_size: -; j_call: TRBJ2-2; v_call: TRBV28; cdr3_nt: TGTGCCAGCAGTTGGGGGACAATTTCGAACACCGGGGAGCTGTTTTTT; cdr3_aa: CASSWGTISNTGELFF
d_call: TRBD1; clone_size: -; j_call: TRBJ2-7; v_call: TRBV10-3; cdr3_nt: TGTGCCATCGGAACAATGACAGGGTACGAGCAGTACTTC; cdr3_aa: CAIGTMTGYEQYF
d_call: -; clone_size: -; j_call: TRBJ1-2; v_call: TRBV10-3; cdr3_nt: TGTGCCATCAGTGATGGGCGCGGGCCCGATGGCTACACCTTC; cdr3_aa: CAISDGRGPDGYTF
d_call: TRBD1; clone_size: -; j_call: TRBJ2-2; v_call: TRBV11-2; cdr3_nt: TGTGCCAGCAGCTTGAGATCAGGGGGAAGGGCCGGGGAGCTGTTTTTT; cdr3_aa: CASSLRSGGRAGELFF
d_call: -; clone_size: -; j_call: TRBJ1-3; v_call: TRBV11-3; cdr3_nt: TGTGCCAGCAGCCCATGGACTGAAACCTCTGGAAACACCATATATTTT; cdr3_aa: CASSPWTETSGNTIYF
d_call: TRBD1; clone_size: once; j_call: TRBJ1-5; v_call: TRBV28; cdr3_nt: TGTGCCAGCAGTTTAGAGGGCCAGGGGGTTCAGCCCCAGCATTTT; cdr3_aa: CASSLEGQGVQPQHF
d_call: TRBD2; clone_size: -; j_call: TRBJ2-1; v_call: TRBV5-1; cdr3_nt: TGCGCCAGCAGCTTAGGGCGGGAGGGCCTCAGCAATGAGCAGTTCTTC; cdr3_aa: CASSLGREGLSNEQFF
d_call: TRBD2; clone_size: -; j_call: TRBJ2-1; v_call: TRBV12-3/TRBV12-4; cdr3_nt: TGTGCCAGCACCCTTGGACTAGCGCCTGAGCAGTTCTTC; cdr3_aa: CASTLGLAPEQFF
d_call: -; clone_size: -; j_call: TRBJ1-1; v_call: TRBV20-1; cdr3_nt: TGCAGTGCTAGAGTAGACAGAGAAGCTTTCTTT; cdr3_aa: CSARVDREAFF
d_call: -; clone_size: -; j_call: TRBJ1-5; v_call: TRBV28; cdr3_nt: TGTGCCAGCAGTTCCGGACAGTATAGCAATCAGCCCCAGCATTTT; cdr3_aa: CASSSGQYSNQPQHF
d_call: TRBD2; clone_size: -; j_call: TRBJ2-1; v_call: TRBV13; cdr3_nt: TGTGCCAGCAGCTCACGACTAGCGGGATCATCCTACAATGAGCAGTTCTTC; cdr3_aa: CASSSRLAGSSYNEQFF
d_call: -; clone_size: -; j_call: TRBJ2-3; v_call: TRBV7-9; cdr3_nt: TGTGCCAGCAGCCCCGAGCCGGCAGATACGCAGTATTTT; cdr3_aa: CASSPEPADTQYF
d_call: TRBD2; clone_size: -; j_call: TRBJ2-7; v_call: TRBV10-3; cdr3_nt: TGTGCCACAACTAGCGGGGACTCCTACGAGCAGTACTTC; cdr3_aa: CATTSGDSYEQYF
d_call: -; clone_size: few; j_call: TRBJ2-2; v_call: TRBV28; cdr3_nt: TGTGCCAGCAGTTTAGTGGAATTTCGGGAAGGGACCGGGGAGCTGTTTTTT; cdr3_aa: CASSLVEFREGTGELFF
d_call: -; clone_size: -; j_call: TRBJ2-7; v_call: TRBV11-2; cdr3_nt: TGTGCCAGCAGCTTAGTGACACGAACCTACGAGCAGTACTTC; cdr3_aa: CASSLVTRTYEQYF
d_call: TRBD1; clone_size: -; j_call: TRBJ1-2; v_call: TRBV19; cdr3_nt: TGTGCCAGTAGTCCTACCCGGGACAGCCGCCAGGATGGCTACACCTTC; cdr3_aa: CASSPTRDSRQDGYTF
d_call: TRBD1; clone_size: -; j_call: TRBJ2-7; v_call: TRBV11-3; cdr3_nt: TGTGCCAGCAGCCCCTACGCAGGGACAGGGGTATCGTACGAGCAGTACTTC; cdr3_aa: CASSPYAGTGVSYEQYF
d_call: TRBD2; clone_size: -; j_call: TRBJ2-7; v_call: TRBV27; cdr3_nt: TGTGCCAGCAGCAACCGCATAGCGGGAGGTGGGTACGAGCAGTACTTC; cdr3_aa: CASSNRIAGGGYEQYF
d_call: TRBD2; clone_size: -; j_call: TRBJ2-5; v_call: TRBV5-1; cdr3_nt: TGCGCCAGCAGCTTATCGGGGGGAGGGCCTGTCGAGACCCAGTACTTC; cdr3_aa: CASSLSGGGPVETQYF
d_call: -; clone_size: -; j_call: TRBJ1-1; v_call: TRBV5-1; cdr3_nt: TGCGCCAGCAGCTTGGCCCATGTGGGGAGGAACACTGAAGCTTTCTTT; cdr3_aa: CASSLAHVGRNTEAFF
d_call: TRBD1; clone_size: few; j_call: TRBJ2-1; v_call: TRBV19; cdr3_nt: TGTGCCAGTAGTGCGACAGGGGGCTCCTACAATGAGCAGTTCTTC; cdr3_aa: CASSATGGSYNEQFF